These 12 T cell receptor beta chains were all obtained from the same sample, sequenced in a study of beta chain features in type 1 diabetes. Every bit of the isolated RNA underwent reverse transcription, so sequencing read expressed TCRB transcripts. Assay used: immunoSEQ multiplex PCR; TCRdb lists only in-frame clones, some missing. This table has about 340,000 clones, 13% appearing once. Their recognized antigens are unknown. Overall study results and limits: Shorter TCRB CDR3s, moderately but significantly so, marked every one of the four CD4+ subsets in Type 1 diabetes patients.

Sequenced: naive CD4+ T cells from blood. These receptors came from a woman younger than 30 with type 1 diabetes.

The chain combines TRBV27 with TRBJ2-7, with 9 bases fitting TRBD2. Germline trimming cut 7 bases from V and 6 bases from J; bases unmatched to any gene: 4. Germline values: CDR1 MNHEY, CDR2 SMNVEV (reference sequence). The CDR3 sequence is 12 residues long. The CDR3 DNA follows: TGTGCCAGCATCGGGACTAGCTTCGAGCAGTACTTC. The encoded protein is CASIGTSFEQYF.

The chain joins TRBV7-9 to TRBJ1-2, with a possible D match to TRBD1 (6 bases). V lost 1 base and J 10 bases, leaving 16 bases between the germline ends. Germline loops: CDR1 SEHNR, CDR2 FQNEAQ (reference sequence). There are 14 residues in the CDR3. Here the CDR3 DNA reads TGTGCCAGCAGCTTAGTAAGGGACAACTCCCTCTACACCTTC. This sequence encodes CASSLVRDNSLYTF.

The rearrangement links TRBV5-4 to TRBJ2-2; no reliable D call. The V and J ends lost 4 bases and 2 bases respectively, with 6 bases between them. Germline CDR1 and CDR2: SGHNT and YYREEE (reference sequence). CDR3 size: 13 residues. CDR3 region: CASSVINTGELFF. Written as DNA, the CDR3 is TGTGCCAGCAGCGTTATTAACACCGGGGAGCTGTTTTTT.

This clone was detected only a few times. The J gene is TRBJ1-2, the V gene TRBV20-1; TRBD1 might be the D (6 bases). The CDR3 runs to 11 residues. In germline, CDR1 is DFQATT, CDR2 SNEGSKA (reference sequence). Trimming removed 3 bases at V and 7 bases at J, with 9 bases between. CDR3 in DNA: TGCAGTGCTAGCGGACAGAGTGGCTACACCTTC. As protein: CSASGQSGYTF.

This clone was counted between two and nine times. CDR3 region: CSVDRDITYNEQFF. CDR3 bases: TGCAGCGTTGACCGGGACATTACCTACAATGAGCAGTTCTTC. The genes are TRBV29-1 and TRBJ2-1; D possibly corresponds to TRBD1 (6 bases). Trimming removed 3 bases at V and 2 bases at J, with 11 bases between. This CDR3 region has 14 residues. The V gene's germline CDR1 is SQVTM and CDR2 ANQGSEA.

This clone was counted a few times. This sequence joins TRBV19 and TRBJ2-3; a possible D gene is TRBD2 (6 bases). CDR1 and CDR2 (germline): LNHDA, SQIVND (reference sequence). The CDR3 loop spans 15 amino acids. Deletions cut 6 bases from V and 2 bases from J, with 15 bases between. The CDR3 region has the DNA TGTGCCAGTAGCCGGGTCGGAGGGGTCACAGATACGCAGTATTTT. The encoded protein is CASSRVGGVTDTQYF.

V and J are TRBV9 and TRBJ1-1; tentatively, D is TRBD1 (6 bases). This CDR3 comprises 16 residues. V was pared by 2 bases and J by 9 bases, with 23 bases between. Germline lookup yields CDR1 SGDLS and CDR2 YYNGEE. The CDR3 here is CASSVADMLRTEQAFF. CDR3 nucleotide sequence: TGTGCCAGCAGCGTGGCCGATATGTTACGGACAGAGCAAGCTTTCTTT.

In this sample, this clone turned up a few times. The chain employs TRBV7-9 and TRBJ2-2; D perhaps matches TRBD1 (6 bases). V was cut by 4 bases and J by 7 bases, with 16 bases left in between. The CDR3 length is 15 residues. Germline loops: CDR1 SEHNR, CDR2 FQNEAQ (reference sequence). CDR3 sequence reads: CASSSRRTASGELFF. DNA for the CDR3: TGTGCCAGCAGCTCCCGTCGGACAGCCAGCGGGGAGCTGTTTTTT.

This clone was picked up a small number of times. CDR3 coding DNA: TGTGCCAGCAGCTCCGACACAGGGGCTGGGGCCAACGTCCTGACTTTC. Encoded protein: CASSSDTGAGANVLTF. The chain links TRBV7-6 to TRBJ2-6; 7 bases line up with TRBD1. Germline CDR1 reads SGHVS; CDR2 reads FNYEAQ. The CDR3 sequence is 16 residues long. After removal of 4 bases from V and 2 bases from J, the junction contained 5 bases not matched to a gene. The full variable domain, in which reference TRBV7-6 and TRBJ2-6 provide the parts outside the CDR3, is GAGVSQSPRYKVTKRGQDVALRCDPISGHVSLYWYRQALGQGPEFLTYFNYEAQQDKSGLPNDRFSAERPEGSISTLTIQRTEQRDSAMYRCASSSDTGAGANVLTFGAGSRLTVL.

On this clone itself: A read error may account for a junction end that differs from germline. This chain's CDR3 is CAIIEANSYNEQFF. CDR3 bases: TGTGCCATCATTGAGGCGAATAGCTACAATGAGCAGTTCTTC. This chain links TRBV10-3 with TRBJ2-1; D is unresolved. This CDR3 comprises 14 residues. Germline CDR1 is ENHRY and CDR2 is SYGVKD.

The CDR3 nucleotides read TGTGCCAGCTCACCCCCGGCGGGAGGTTATCCAGATACGCAGTATTTT. Encoded protein: CASSPPAGGYPDTQYF. The chain carries TRBV18 and TRBJ2-3; TRBD2 matches at 8 bases. The CDR3 runs 16 residues. The trim removed 3 bases at V and 4 bases at J, leaving 9 bases unmatched. Germline CDR1 and CDR2: KGHSH and LQKENI.

This clone was observed a few times. V is TRBV2 and J is TRBJ2-1; 14 nucleotides align to TRBD2. Germline CDR1 SNHLY, CDR2 FYNNEI. Trimming removed 7 bases from V and 9 bases from J; junction bases left unmatched: 11. The CDR3 is made up of 16 amino acids. The CDR3 DNA sequence: TGTGCCAGCACCTCCCCGGGACTAGCGGGAGTTATTGAGCAGTTCTTC. This translates into CASTSPGLAGVIEQFF.